Given below is one T cell receptor beta chain in context. Antigen specificity is unknown. Roughly 20-50 mg of tissue was diced for each tumor. Measured with immunoSEQ multiplex PCR; TCRdb has only the in-frame clones, and not every one. The sample lists several thousand clones, over 60% seen once, with 7% to 9% in the top ten. These data are taken from a study of early stage breast cancer tumors. Study summary: Most invasive tumors, about 75% of the 16, were ER+/PR+/HER2-.

Findings and caveats of the study: Tumors had roughly 2.3-fold higher T cell density and higher clonality than adjacent normal breast tissue.

CDR1 SEHNR and CDR2 FQNEAQ come from the germline V gene (reference sequence). CDR3 size: 17 residues. The germline V and J ends were trimmed by 5 bases and 4 bases, with 23 bases remaining between them. The sequencing sample was made of breast tumor tissue. The chain employs TRBV7-9 and TRBJ1-1; possible D gene TRBD1, 5 bases. This clonotype was obtained from a person aged 45-65 years with breast cancer. The CDR3 sequence: CASSTTLSVGEGTEAFF. The CDR3, as DNA: TGTGCCAGCAGCACCACCCTGAGCGTGGGGGAAGGCACTGAAGCTTTCTTT.